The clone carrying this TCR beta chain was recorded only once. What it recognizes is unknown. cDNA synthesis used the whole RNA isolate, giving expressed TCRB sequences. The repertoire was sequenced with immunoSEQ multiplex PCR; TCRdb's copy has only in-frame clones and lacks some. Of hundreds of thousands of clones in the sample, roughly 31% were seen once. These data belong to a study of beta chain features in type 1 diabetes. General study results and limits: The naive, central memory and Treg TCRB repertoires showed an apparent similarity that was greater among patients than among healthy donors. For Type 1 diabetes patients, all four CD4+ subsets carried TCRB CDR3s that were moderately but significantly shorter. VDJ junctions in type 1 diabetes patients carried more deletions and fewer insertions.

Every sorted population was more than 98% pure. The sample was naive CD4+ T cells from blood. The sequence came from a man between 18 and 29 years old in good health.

The DNA of the CDR3 is TGTGCCAGCAGCGCCCTGTGGCGGAGCTCCTACGAGCAGTACTTC. Translating it yields CASSALWRSSYEQYF. The chain couples TRBV7-2 to TRBJ2-7; D is unresolved. Looked up from germline, CDR1 is SGHTA and CDR2 is FQGNSA. This CDR3 has 15 amino acids. Trimming took off 5 bases at V and 0 bases at J, with 14 bases between the two ends.